This TCR beta chain appears in the sequencing data of a study of cytomegalovirus exposure and HLA in healthy donors. TCRdb's copy holds only in-frame clones and misses some; the assay was immunoSEQ multiplex PCR. The sample contains around 250,000 clones, roughly 89% of which appear only once. Trimming stripped 6 bases from V and 4 bases from J, with 12 bases between. Germline V gene lookup returns CDR1 MDHEN and CDR2 SYDVKM. The CDR3 sequence is 13 residues long. The specimen was PBMCs. The chain uses TRBV28 and TRBJ1-1; a weak D match, TRBD1 (5 bases). This TCR was sampled from a woman aged 18-29 years in good health and CMV-seronegative. This chain's CDR3 is CASRLQGSTEAFF. CDR3 sequence (DNA): TGTGCCAGCAGGCTTCAGGGTTCCACTGAAGCTTTCTTT.